The rows below give T cell receptor beta chains drawn from one sample of a study of T cells after yellow fever vaccination. TCRdb independently ran MiXCR on the 5' RACE reads; one entry per CDR3 protein. Found here are approximately 450,000 distinct CDR3 sequences, roughly a sixth of them singletons; the top ten hold 18%. This specimen was PBMCs, taken before the yellow fever booster vaccination. These receptors came from a young man who received the YFV17D yellow fever vaccine. Both conserved end residues are trimmed from each CDR3. D genes are given only for firm matches.

>NA|TRBV6-5
ASRSGKDTQY
>NA|TRBV4-2
ASSQLDATIGYT
>NA|TRBV24-1
AIGGGPYGYT
>NA|TRBV12-3/TRBV12-4
ASSLVPGWELF
>NA|TRBV4-3
ASSQDRGAGIVNEKLF
>TRBD1|TRBV4-2
ASSPGQGNIVGTPYQETQY
>NA|TRBV5-4
ASSSGGRDNIQY
>NA|TRBV20-1
SARDQGEIFYGYT
>NA|TRBV2
AGRPQGPEQF
>NA|TRBV9
ASSVVTGPGTDTQY
>NA|TRBV12-3/TRBV12-4
ASSPQSYSSYNEQF
>NA|TRBV10-3
AISEGGSNQPQH
>NA|TRBV6-1
ASRRDSGNTIY
>TRBD1|TRBV27
ASSLQRQGEKLF
>NA|TRBV7-2
ASSFQGSNTGELF
>NA|TRBV5-6
ASSYRSSLTETQY
>NA|TRBV12-3/TRBV12-4
ASSERHFRDAKNIQY